These T cell receptor beta chains were read from a single sample in a study of blood T cell repertoires in COVID-19. The repertoire was sequenced with immunoSEQ multiplex PCR; TCRdb's copy has only in-frame clones and lacks some. The data show some 200,000 clones, approximately 80% seen once. Specimen: peripheral blood. These receptors were collected from a woman older than 75 with acute or convalescent COVID-19. Both conserved end residues are part of each CDR3. The D gene is left open where the match is weak. Part of the rows lack a size; the others show once, few, many or a class for expanded clones.

CDR3nt: TGTGCCAGCAGCCCGGGACAGGGGAACTATGGCTACACCTTC
CDR3aa: CASSPGQGNYGYTF
d_gene: TRBD1
v_gene: TRBV11-2
len: 14
j_gene: TRBJ1-2
abundance: .

CDR3nt: TGTGCCAGCAGCCCCGAGGGGGCAATTGAAAAACTGTTTTTT
CDR3aa: CASSPEGAIEKLFF
d_gene: TRBD1
v_gene: TRBV3-1/TRBV3-2
len: 14
j_gene: TRBJ1-4
abundance: .

CDR3nt: TGTGCCAGCAGCGAGACAGGGGGCTTCGAGACCCAGTACTTC
CDR3aa: CASSETGGFETQYF
d_gene: TRBD1
v_gene: TRBV9
len: 14
j_gene: TRBJ2-5
abundance: few

CDR3nt: TGTGCCACCGGCGGGGACTACCAAGAGACCCAGTACTTC
CDR3aa: CATGGDYQETQYF
d_gene: .
v_gene: TRBV24-1
len: 13
j_gene: TRBJ2-5
abundance: .

CDR3nt: TGTGCCAGTAGTCCGAGAACAGGCCCCGCAAATCAGCCCCAGCATTTT
CDR3aa: CASSPRTGPANQPQHF
d_gene: .
v_gene: TRBV19
len: 16
j_gene: TRBJ1-5
abundance: .

CDR3nt: TGCGCCAGCAGCTTGGCCCTGAGCTCTGGAAACACCATATATTTT
CDR3aa: CASSLALSSGNTIYF
d_gene: .
v_gene: TRBV5-1
len: 15
j_gene: TRBJ1-3
abundance: .

CDR3nt: TGTGCCAGTAGAAGGGCGGGTCCCCCGGACACTGAAGCTTTCTTT
CDR3aa: CASRRAGPPDTEAFF
d_gene: .
v_gene: TRBV21-1
len: 15
j_gene: TRBJ1-1
abundance: .

CDR3nt: TGTGCCAGCAGTGTAGACAGGCGGAAACTGTTTTTT
CDR3aa: CASSVDRRKLFF
d_gene: .
v_gene: TRBV2
len: 12
j_gene: TRBJ1-4
abundance: .

CDR3nt: TGTGCCAGCAGCCCCGGGACTAGCGGGAGGGCCTCCGGGGAGCTGTTTTTT
CDR3aa: CASSPGTSGRASGELFF
d_gene: TRBD2
v_gene: TRBV3-1/TRBV3-2
len: 17
j_gene: TRBJ2-2
abundance: once

CDR3nt: TGTGCCAGCAGCCTAGTCCGACAGGGACCTGCAACTAATGAAAAACTGTTTTTT
CDR3aa: CASSLVRQGPATNEKLFF
d_gene: TRBD1
v_gene: TRBV7-2
len: 18
j_gene: TRBJ1-4
abundance: .

CDR3nt: TGTGCCAGCAGTTATCGCACAGGGGTCGGCTACACCTTC
CDR3aa: CASSYRTGVGYTF
d_gene: TRBD1
v_gene: TRBV6-2/TRBV6-3
len: 13
j_gene: TRBJ1-2
abundance: few

CDR3nt: TGTGCCAGCAGCCGTGGGGCCTACTACGAGCAGTACTTC
CDR3aa: CASSRGAYYEQYF
d_gene: .
v_gene: TRBV5-6
len: 13
j_gene: TRBJ2-7
abundance: .

CDR3nt: TGTGCCAGCAGTTTATACGGACTAGCGGGAGGGCCCGACACCGGGGAGCTGTTTTTT
CDR3aa: CASSLYGLAGGPDTGELFF
d_gene: TRBD2
v_gene: TRBV28
len: 19
j_gene: TRBJ2-2
abundance: .

CDR3nt: TGTGCCAGCAGCCCCCCCGACTATACCTTACCCCTCCAAGAGACCCAGTACTTC
CDR3aa: CASSPPDYTLPLQETQYF
d_gene: .
v_gene: TRBV7-3
len: 18
j_gene: TRBJ2-5
abundance: .

CDR3nt: TGTGCCAGCAGCTCTGGACAACCCAATGAGCAGTTCTTC
CDR3aa: CASSSGQPNEQFF
d_gene: .
v_gene: TRBV6-6
len: 13
j_gene: TRBJ2-1
abundance: .

CDR3nt: TGTGCCAGCAGCCTCCCGGGGGGCATCCAAGAGACCCAGTACTTC
CDR3aa: CASSLPGGIQETQYF
d_gene: .
v_gene: TRBV7-2
len: 15
j_gene: TRBJ2-5
abundance: once

CDR3nt: TGCGCCAGCGGACTCAACACTGAAGCTTTCTTT
CDR3aa: CASGLNTEAFF
d_gene: .
v_gene: TRBV5-1
len: 11
j_gene: TRBJ1-1
abundance: .